The 19 T cell receptor beta chains presented below share a single source sample, sequenced in a study of technical replicates of blood from a few donors. TCRdb's copy holds only in-frame clones and misses some; the assay was immunoSEQ multiplex PCR. The sample includes roughly 68,000 clones, 95% to 98% of them seen just once. Sequencing was carried out using T cells isolated from PBMCs. The receptors originated from a human donor in good health.

The CDR3, as DNA: TGTGCCTTTCTCAGGGGCGACACTGAAGCTTTCTTT. Protein sequence: CAFLRGDTEAFF. V usage is TRBV2 and J usage is TRBJ1-1, with a tentative D call TRBD1 (6 bases). This CDR3 has 12 residues. CDR1 is SNHLY and CDR2 is FYNNEI in the germline V gene. The V end was cut by 11 bases, the J end by 3 bases, with 13 bases between.

The CDR3 loop reads CASSPEGSANYGYTF. The CDR3 DNA is TGTGCCAGTAGCCCTGAGGGTTCAGCTAACTATGGCTACACCTTC. V usage is TRBV19 and J usage is TRBJ1-2; D remains ambiguous. Looked up from germline, CDR1 is LNHDA and CDR2 is SQIVND (reference sequence). The V and J ends lost 6 bases and 0 bases respectively, with 14 bases between them. CDR3 length: 15 residues.

The chain carries TRBV6-5 and TRBJ1-1; D remains unclear. The CDR3 is 14 residues long. Germline V gene data show CDR1 as MNHEY and CDR2 as SVGAGI. V lost 0 bases and J lost 4, with 9 bases in between. The CDR3 DNA sequence: TGTGCCAGCAGTTACTCGAGGAGGGTCACTGAAGCTTTCTTT. The encoded protein is CASSYSRRVTEAFF.

For the CDR3, the DNA is TGTGCCAGCAGCTTAGCGGGAGGATTCAATGAGCAGTTCTTC. Residues: CASSLAGGFNEQFF. The chain carries TRBV7-3 and TRBJ2-1, with 8 bases identical to TRBD2. The CDR3 is 14 amino acids. V trimming: 2 bases; J trimming: 6 bases; junction bases outside the gene matches: 3. Germline values: CDR1 SGHTA, CDR2 FQGTGA.

The chain carries TRBV7-9 and TRBJ2-7; D remains unclear. The CDR3 contains 12 residues. The V end was cut by 5 bases, the J end by 3 bases, with 8 bases between. Germline lookup yields CDR1 SEHNR and CDR2 FQNEAQ (reference sequence). The CDR3 region has the DNA TGTGCCAGCAGCCCTGCGGTCTACGAGCAGTACTTC. The encoded protein is CASSPAVYEQYF.

The V call is TRBV6-1, the J call TRBJ2-5, with D possibly being TRBD2 (7 bases). The germline gives CDR1 MNHNS, CDR2 SASEGT. Trimming took off 3 bases at V and 5 bases at J, with 13 bases between the two ends. The CDR3 totals 14 residues. This CDR3 reads CASSDAGARETQYF. The DNA for the CDR3 is TGTGCCAGCAGTGACGCGGGGGCGCGGGAGACCCAGTACTTC.

V is TRBV6-5 and J is TRBJ1-2; 7 bases map to TRBD1. In germline, CDR1 is MNHEY, CDR2 SVGAGI. Losses at the gene ends were 2 bases for V and 2 bases for J; bases not matched to a gene: 2. The CDR3 loop spans 14 amino acids. Here the CDR3 DNA reads TGTGCCAGCAGTTACACAGGGGTCAACTATGGCTACACCTTC. Protein sequence: CASSYTGVNYGYTF.

The J gene is TRBJ1-3, the V gene TRBV7-9; D ambiguous. The CDR3 is made up of 17 amino acids. Per the germline V gene, CDR1 is SEHNR and CDR2 is FQNEAQ (reference sequence). Deletions cut 5 bases from V and 3 bases from J, with 20 bases between. CDR3 in DNA: TGTGCCAGCAGCCCATTTGGGCAGAAGAAAGGTGGAAACACCATATATTTT. Protein sequence: CASSPFGQKKGGNTIYF.

The chain couples TRBV19 to TRBJ1-2; D gene unclear. Looked up from germline, CDR1 is LNHDA and CDR2 is SQIVND (reference sequence). The CDR3 has 14 residues. V shed 5 bases and J shed 4 bases, with 14 bases lying between them. CDR3 amino acids: CASSLVTATYGYTF. CDR3 nucleotide sequence: TGTGCCAGTAGTTTGGTAACAGCTACCTATGGCTACACCTTC.

The V gene is TRBV7-2, the J gene TRBJ1-5; D is undetermined. Trimming pared 1 base from V and 4 bases from J, leaving 17 bases between. The CDR3 totals 17 residues. Germline CDR1 is SGHTA and CDR2 is FQGNSA. The CDR3 region has the DNA TGTGCCAGCAGCTTAGGTCGAGGTTCAAACCTTAATCAGCCCCAGCATTTT. Protein sequence: CASSLGRGSNLNQPQHF.

The chain uses TRBV27 and TRBJ1-4; D possibly corresponds to TRBD1 (6 bases). CDR1 and CDR2 (germline): MNHEY, SMNVEV (reference sequence). This CDR3 has 14 amino acids. Trimming took off 6 bases at V and 3 bases at J, with 11 bases between the two ends. CDR3 protein: CASRAGVANEKLFF. CDR3 coding DNA: TGTGCCAGCAGGGCAGGGGTAGCTAATGAAAAACTGTTTTTT.

The J gene is TRBJ1-1, the V gene TRBV6-6, with D perhaps matching TRBD1 (5 bases). The CDR3 spans 15 residues. The germline gives CDR1 MNHNY, CDR2 SVGAGI (reference sequence). Trimming left V 5 bases short and J 0 bases short, with 13 bases between. The DNA of the CDR3 is TGTGCCAGCAGTCGGGAGACAGAATTGAACACTGAAGCTTTCTTT. As protein: CASSRETELNTEAFF.

CDR3 region: CASSFMAGLAYEQYF. Written as DNA, the CDR3 is TGTGCCAGCAGTTTTATGGCAGGGTTAGCCTACGAGCAGTACTTC. The chain couples TRBV28 to TRBJ2-7; maybe TRBD1 (5 bases). V was pared by 3 bases and J by 2 bases, with 14 bases between. The CDR3 consists of 15 residues. CDR1 is MDHEN, CDR2 SYDVKM, per germline.

The V and J genes are TRBV5-1 and TRBJ2-2, with 9 bases matching TRBD2. Germline V gene lookup returns CDR1 SGHRS and CDR2 YFSETQ. V was clipped by 3 bases and J by 3 bases; unmatched bases: 3. This CDR3 has 15 amino acids. CDR3 DNA: TGCGCCAGCAGCTCGATAGCGGGAGACACCGGGGAGCTGTTTTTT. Residues: CASSSIAGDTGELFF.

This clone was observed a few times. The sample carries other DNA sequences with the same CDR3. The rearrangement uses TRBV4-2 and TRBJ2-3, with TRBD2 matching 8 bases. The ends lost 0 bases at V and 2 bases at J; junction bases unmatched: 10. This CDR3 has 18 residues. Germline loops: CDR1 LGHNA, CDR2 YNFKEQ. The CDR3 reads CASSQEVRLAGYTDTQYF. The CDR3 nucleotides are TGTGCCAGCAGCCAAGAAGTCAGGCTAGCGGGTTACACAGATACGCAGTATTTT.

J is TRBJ1-3 and V is TRBV7-6; D unresolved. V shed 2 bases and J shed 8 bases, with 16 bases lying between them. CDR3 size: 15 residues. The germline V gene has CDR1 SGHVS and CDR2 FNYEAQ. The CDR3 spells CASSLLSPHGDTIYF. CDR3 DNA: TGTGCCAGCAGCTTATTAAGTCCTCACGGGGACACCATATATTTT.

A single count supports this clone. The J gene is TRBJ1-4, the V gene TRBV11-2; D is possibly TRBD1 (6 bases). This CDR3 is 14 amino acids long. Germline CDR1 SGHAT, CDR2 FQNNGV. V lost 5 bases and J 8 bases, leaving 15 bases between the germline ends. The CDR3 DNA sequence: TGTGCCAGCAGCCCCAGGGGACTAGGCGAAAAACTGTTTTTT. Translated: CASSPRGLGEKLFF.

The chain recombines TRBV19 with TRBJ2-5, with D possibly being TRBD2 (7 bases). With 4 bases removed from V and 5 bases from J, the gap between germline ends came to 17 bases. The CDR3 has 15 amino acids. Per germline, CDR1 LNHDA and CDR2 SQIVND (reference sequence). CDR3 bases: TGTGCCAGTAGTACCTCCCGGGGGGCTGGGGAGACCCAGTACTTC. It yields the protein CASSTSRGAGETQYF.

The rearrangement uses TRBV7-3 and TRBJ2-2; TRBD2 aligns across 10 bases. Looked up from germline, CDR1 is SGHTA and CDR2 is FQGTGA. Trimming removed 4 bases from V and 1 base from J; junction bases left unmatched: 6. The length of the CDR3 is 17 residues. The CDR3 bases are TGTGCCAGCAGCTCCCTATTAGCGGGAGGGAACACCGGGGAGCTGTTTTTT. This encodes CASSSLLAGGNTGELFF.